There are a few counts of the clone carrying this TCR beta chain. Antigen unknown. This record comes from a study of beta chain features in type 1 diabetes. Study background: There was similarity between patients and healthy donors in age, gender and cell yields.

cDNA synthesis used the whole RNA isolate, giving expressed TCRB sequences. It was found that naive, central memory and regulatory T cell samples averaged about 3.57 million reads. Here immunoSEQ multiplex PCR was the method, and the copy in TCRdb shows in-frame clones only, minus some. The sample lists 500,000 to 650,000 clones; roughly an eighth were seen once. Findings and limits, study-wide: There was a moderate but significant shortening of TCRB CDR3s in all four CD4+ subsets of Type 1 diabetes patients.

Every participating donor gave one draw, a heparinised blood sample averaging roughly 100 mL. CDR3 length equals 15 residues. With 4 bases removed from V and 0 bases from J, the gap between germline ends came to 9 bases. Per the germline V gene, CDR1 is SEHNR and CDR2 is FQNEAQ (reference sequence). The sequenced sample consisted of naive CD4+ T cells from blood. The chain employs TRBV7-9 and TRBJ1-4; D call uncertain. The receptor's source is a man in his thirties or forties with type 1 diabetes. The CDR3 loop reads CASSSGRTTNEKLFF. The CDR3 DNA follows: TGTGCCAGCAGCTCTGGGAGGACAACTAATGAAAAACTGTTTTTT.